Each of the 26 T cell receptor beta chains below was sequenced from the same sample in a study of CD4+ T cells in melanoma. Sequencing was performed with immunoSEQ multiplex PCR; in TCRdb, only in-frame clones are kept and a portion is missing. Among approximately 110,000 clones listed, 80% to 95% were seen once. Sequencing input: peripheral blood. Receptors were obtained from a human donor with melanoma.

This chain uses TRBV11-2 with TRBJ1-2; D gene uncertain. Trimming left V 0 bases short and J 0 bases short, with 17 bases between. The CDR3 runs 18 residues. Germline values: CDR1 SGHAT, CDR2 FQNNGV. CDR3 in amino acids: CASSLDLRGIRSNYGYTF. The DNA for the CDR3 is TGTGCCAGCAGCTTAGATCTCAGAGGCATAAGGTCTAACTATGGCTACACCTTC.

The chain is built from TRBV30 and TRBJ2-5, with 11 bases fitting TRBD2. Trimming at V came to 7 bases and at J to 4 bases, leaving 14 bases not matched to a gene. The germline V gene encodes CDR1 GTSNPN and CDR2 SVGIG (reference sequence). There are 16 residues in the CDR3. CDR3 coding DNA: TGTGCCTCCACTAAGGCTCCTACTAGCGGGGGAGAGACCCAGTACTTC. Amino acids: CASTKAPTSGGETQYF.

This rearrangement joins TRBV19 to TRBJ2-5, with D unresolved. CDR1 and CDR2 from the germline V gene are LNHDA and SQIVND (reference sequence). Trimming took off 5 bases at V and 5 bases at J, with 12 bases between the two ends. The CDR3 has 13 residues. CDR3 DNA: TGTGCCAGTAGTCAGCAGCGAGCGGAGACCCAGTACTTC. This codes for CASSQQRAETQYF.

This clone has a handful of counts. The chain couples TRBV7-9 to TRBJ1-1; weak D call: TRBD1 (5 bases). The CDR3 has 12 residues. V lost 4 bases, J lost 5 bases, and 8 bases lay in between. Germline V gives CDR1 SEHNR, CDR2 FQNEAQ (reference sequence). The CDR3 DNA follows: TGTGCCAGCAGCTCATCAGGGACTGAAGCTTTCTTT. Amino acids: CASSSSGTEAFF.

The DNA of the CDR3 is TGCGCCAGCAGCTCAGGGACAGCCCGAGCATCCTACAATGAGCAGTTCTTC. This gives the protein CASSSGTARASYNEQFF. V gene TRBV5-1 combines with J gene TRBJ2-1, with 7 positions matching TRBD1. Losses at the gene ends were 3 bases for V and 1 base for J; bases not matched to a gene: 10. This CDR3 is built from 17 residues. Germline CDR1 is SGHRS and CDR2 is YFSETQ.

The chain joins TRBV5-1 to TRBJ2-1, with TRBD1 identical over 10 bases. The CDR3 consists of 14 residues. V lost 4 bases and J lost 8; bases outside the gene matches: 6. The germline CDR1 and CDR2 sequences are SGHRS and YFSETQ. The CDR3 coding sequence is TGCGCCAGCAGCAAGGACAGGGGGTTGGATGAGCAGTTCTTC. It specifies CASSKDRGLDEQFF.

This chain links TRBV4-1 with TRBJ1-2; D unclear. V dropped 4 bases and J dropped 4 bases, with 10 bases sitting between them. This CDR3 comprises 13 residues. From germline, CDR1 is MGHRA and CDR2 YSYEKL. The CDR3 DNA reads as TGCGCCAGCAGCCCCGGACCGGCCTATGGCTACACCTTC. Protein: CASSPGPAYGYTF.

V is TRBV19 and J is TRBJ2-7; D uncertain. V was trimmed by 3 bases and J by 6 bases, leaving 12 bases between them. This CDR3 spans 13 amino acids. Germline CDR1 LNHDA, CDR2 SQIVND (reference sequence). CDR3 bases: TGTGCCAGTAGTATCGTAGAAGGTAGCGAGCAGTACTTC. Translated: CASSIVEGSEQYF.

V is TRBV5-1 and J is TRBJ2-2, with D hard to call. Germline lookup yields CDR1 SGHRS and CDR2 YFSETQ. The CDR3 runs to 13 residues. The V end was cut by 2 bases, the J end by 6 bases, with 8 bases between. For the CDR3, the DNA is TGCGCCAGCAGCTTTTACGGATCCGGGGAGCTGTTTTTT. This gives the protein CASSFYGSGELFF.

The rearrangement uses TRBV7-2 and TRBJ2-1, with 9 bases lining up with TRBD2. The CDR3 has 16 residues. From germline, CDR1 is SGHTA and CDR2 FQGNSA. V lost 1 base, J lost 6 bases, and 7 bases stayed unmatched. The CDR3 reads CASSLGLAGGINEQFF. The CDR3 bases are TGTGCCAGCAGCTTAGGCCTCGCGGGGGGGATCAATGAGCAGTTCTTC.

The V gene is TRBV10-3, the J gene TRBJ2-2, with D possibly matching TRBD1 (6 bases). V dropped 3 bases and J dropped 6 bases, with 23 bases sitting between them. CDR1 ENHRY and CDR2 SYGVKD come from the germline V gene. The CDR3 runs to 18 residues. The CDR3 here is CAISELNDGQSLAGELFF. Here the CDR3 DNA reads TGTGCCATCAGTGAATTAAATGACGGACAGTCGTTGGCCGGGGAGCTGTTTTTT.

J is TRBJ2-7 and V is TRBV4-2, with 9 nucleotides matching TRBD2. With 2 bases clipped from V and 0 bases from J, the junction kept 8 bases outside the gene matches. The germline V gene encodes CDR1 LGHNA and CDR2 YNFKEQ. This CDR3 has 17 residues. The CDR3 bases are TGTGCCAGCAGCCAACCGGGAGCGGGGGGACGCTCCTACGAGCAGTACTTC. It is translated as CASSQPGAGGRSYEQYF.

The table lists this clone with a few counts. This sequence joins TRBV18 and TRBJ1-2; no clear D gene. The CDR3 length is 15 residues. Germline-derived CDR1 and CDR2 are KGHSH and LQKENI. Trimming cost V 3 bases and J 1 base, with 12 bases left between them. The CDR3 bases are TGTGCCAGCTCACCTACACCGGGGTTTAACTATGGCTACACCTTC. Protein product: CASSPTPGFNYGYTF.

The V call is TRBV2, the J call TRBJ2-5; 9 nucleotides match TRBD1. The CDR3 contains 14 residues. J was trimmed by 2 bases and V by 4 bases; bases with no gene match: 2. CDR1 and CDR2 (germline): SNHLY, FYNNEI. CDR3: CASSAGTGQETQYF. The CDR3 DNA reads TGTGCCAGCAGTGCCGGGACAGGGCAAGAGACCCAGTACTTC.

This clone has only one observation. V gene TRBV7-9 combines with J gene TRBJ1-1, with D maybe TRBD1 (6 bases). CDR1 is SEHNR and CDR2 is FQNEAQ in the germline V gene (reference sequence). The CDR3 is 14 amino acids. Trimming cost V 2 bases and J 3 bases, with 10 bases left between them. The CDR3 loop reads CASSLPGGDTEAFF. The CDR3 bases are TGTGCCAGCAGCTTACCCGGGGGCGACACTGAAGCTTTCTTT.

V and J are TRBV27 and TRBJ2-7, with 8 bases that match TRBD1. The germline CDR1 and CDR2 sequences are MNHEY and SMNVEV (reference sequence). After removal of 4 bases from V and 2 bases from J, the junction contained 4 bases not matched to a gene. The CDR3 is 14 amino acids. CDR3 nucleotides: TGTGCCAGCAGTTCAAGGACAGGGCCCTACGAGCAGTACTTC. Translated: CASSSRTGPYEQYF.

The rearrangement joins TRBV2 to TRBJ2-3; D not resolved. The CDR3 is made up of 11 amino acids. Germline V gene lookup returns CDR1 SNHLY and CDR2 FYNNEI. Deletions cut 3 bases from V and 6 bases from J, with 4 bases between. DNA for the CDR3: TGTGCCAGCAGTGATCGGGATACGCAGTATTTT. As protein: CASSDRDTQYF. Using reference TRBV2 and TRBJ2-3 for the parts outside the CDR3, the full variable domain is EPEVTQTPSHQVTQMGQEVILRCVPISNHLYFYWYRQILGQKVEFLVSFYNNEISEKSEIFDDQFSVERPDGSNFTLKIRSTKLEDSAMYFCASSDRDTQYFGPGTRLTVL.

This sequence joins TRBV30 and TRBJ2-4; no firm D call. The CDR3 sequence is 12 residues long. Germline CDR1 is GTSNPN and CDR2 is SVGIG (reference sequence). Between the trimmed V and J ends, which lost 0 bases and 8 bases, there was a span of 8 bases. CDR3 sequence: CAWSVEHYIQYF. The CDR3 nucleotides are TGTGCCTGGAGTGTAGAACACTACATTCAGTACTTC.

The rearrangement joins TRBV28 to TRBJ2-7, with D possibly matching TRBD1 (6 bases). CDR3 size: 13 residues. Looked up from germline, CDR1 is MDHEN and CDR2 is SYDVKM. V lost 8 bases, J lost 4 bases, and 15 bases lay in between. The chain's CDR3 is CASVGQTLYEQYF. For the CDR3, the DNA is TGTGCCAGCGTCGGACAGACCCTTTACGAGCAGTACTTC.

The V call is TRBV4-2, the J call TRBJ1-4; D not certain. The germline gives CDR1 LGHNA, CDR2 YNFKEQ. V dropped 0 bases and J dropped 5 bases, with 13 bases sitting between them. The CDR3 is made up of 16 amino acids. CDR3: CASSQDSQIRNEKLFF. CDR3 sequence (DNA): TGTGCCAGCAGCCAAGATTCCCAGATCCGAAATGAAAAACTGTTTTTT.

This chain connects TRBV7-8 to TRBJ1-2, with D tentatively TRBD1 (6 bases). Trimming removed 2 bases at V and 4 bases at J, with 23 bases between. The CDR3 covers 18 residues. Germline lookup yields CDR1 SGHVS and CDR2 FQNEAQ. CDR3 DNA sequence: TGTGCCAGCAGCTTACCTGACCCGACCCTTTCAGGGGTCTATGGCTACACCTTC. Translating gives CASSLPDPTLSGVYGYTF.

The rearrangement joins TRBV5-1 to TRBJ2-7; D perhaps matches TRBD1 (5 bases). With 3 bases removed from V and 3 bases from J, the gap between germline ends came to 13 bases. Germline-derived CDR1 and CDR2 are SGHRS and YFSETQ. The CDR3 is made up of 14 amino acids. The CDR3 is CASSSRASNYEQYF. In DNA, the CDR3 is TGCGCCAGCAGCTCCAGGGCCAGTAACTACGAGCAGTACTTC.

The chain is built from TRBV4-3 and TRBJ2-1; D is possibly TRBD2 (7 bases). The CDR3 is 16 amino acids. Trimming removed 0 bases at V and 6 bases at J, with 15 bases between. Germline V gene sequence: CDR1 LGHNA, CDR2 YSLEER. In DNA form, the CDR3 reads TGCGCCAGCAGCCAAGATAGGGGGGGTGCGGCCAATGAGCAGTTCTTC. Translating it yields CASSQDRGGAANEQFF.

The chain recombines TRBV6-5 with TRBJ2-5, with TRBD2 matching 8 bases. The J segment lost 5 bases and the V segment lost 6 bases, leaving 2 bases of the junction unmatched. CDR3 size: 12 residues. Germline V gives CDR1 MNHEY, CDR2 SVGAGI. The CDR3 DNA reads TGTGCCAGCAGCTCGGGGGGGGAGACCCAGTACTTC. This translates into CASSSGGETQYF.

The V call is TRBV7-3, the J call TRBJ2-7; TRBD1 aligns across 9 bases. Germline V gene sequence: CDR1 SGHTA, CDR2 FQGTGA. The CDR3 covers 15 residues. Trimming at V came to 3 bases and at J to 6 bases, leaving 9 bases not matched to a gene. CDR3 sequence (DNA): TGTGCCAGCAGCTTGAGACAGGGGGTTCGCGGCGAGCAGTACTTC. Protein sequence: CASSLRQGVRGEQYF. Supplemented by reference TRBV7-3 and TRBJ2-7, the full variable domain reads GAGVSQTPSNKVTEKGKYVELRCDPISGHTALYWYRQSLGQGPEFLIYFQGTGAADDSGLPNDRFFAVRPEGSVSTLKIQRTERGDSAVYLCASSLRQGVRGEQYFGPGTRLTVT.

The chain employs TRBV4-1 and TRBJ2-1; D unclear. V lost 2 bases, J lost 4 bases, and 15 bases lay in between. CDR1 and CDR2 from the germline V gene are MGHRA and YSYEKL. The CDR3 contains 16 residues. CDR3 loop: CASSQIGANKYNEQFF. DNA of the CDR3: TGCGCCAGCAGCCAAATAGGCGCCAACAAATACAATGAGCAGTTCTTC.